This section outlines one T cell receptor (beta chain) sequence together with its context. The antigen is unknown. The CDR3 sequence is 15 residues long. The germline V gene encodes CDR1 MNHNS and CDR2 SASEGT. V dropped 8 bases and J dropped 0 bases, with 14 bases sitting between them. Repertoires were generated with immunoSEQ multiplex PCR, while TCRdb's copy carries only in-frame clones and drops some. Of about 1.5 million clones in the sample, 95% to 99% are singletons; the top ten hold roughly 0.45%. This record comes from a study of shared clonotypes between healthy human individuals. Regarding the study as a whole: Depth of sequencing was expected to influence donor clonotype sharing.

The genes are TRBV6-1 and TRBJ1-5; D gene ambiguous. The specimen was naive CD4+ T cells sorted from blood. Subset described: CD45RA+ positively selected. The TCR originated in a man aged 30-40 years in good health. The DNA of the CDR3 is TGTGCCAGCGTCCGGGCCTCCTATAGCAATCAGCCCCAGCATTTT. This sequence encodes CASVRASYSNQPQHF.